These 7 T cell receptor beta chains originate from one sample sequenced in a study of blood T cell repertoires in COVID-19. Clones were read by immunoSEQ multiplex PCR, and TCRdb kept only the in-frame ones, dropping some. Seen here are roughly 100,000 clones, 77% observed once, and the top ten hold just under 10%. Sequenced input: peripheral blood. The receptors shown here come from a woman older than 75 with acute or convalescent COVID-19.

This chain uses TRBV6-5 with TRBJ1-2; unclear D gene. Germline V gene sequence: CDR1 MNHEY, CDR2 SVGAGI. V lost 8 bases and J lost 3, with 10 bases in between. There are 12 residues in the CDR3. CDR3 amino acids: CASGSRDYGYTF. The CDR3 bases are TGTGCCAGCGGTTCGAGGGACTATGGCTACACCTTC.

This chain connects TRBV6-2 or TRBV6-3 to TRBJ1-1, with D maybe TRBD1 (5 bases). In germline, CDR1 is MNHEY, CDR2 SVGEGT. The CDR3 sequence is 16 residues long. Trimming stripped 2 bases from V and 7 bases from J, with 20 bases between. Written as DNA, the CDR3 is TGTGCCAGCAGTTACGCGGGGGAGCGGCAGGGCGATGAAGCTTTCTTT. It codes for CASSYAGERQGDEAFF.

The chain is built from TRBV6-1 and TRBJ2-3, with 9 bases that match TRBD2. CDR1 and CDR2 (germline): MNHNS, SASEGT. The CDR3 consists of 16 residues. V trimming: 4 bases; J trimming: 7 bases; junction bases outside the gene matches: 12. Written as DNA, the CDR3 is TGTGCCAGCAGTGCTTTATCTAGCGGGGACGCGAATACGCAGTATTTT. Translating gives CASSALSSGDANTQYF.

The rearrangement links TRBV9 to TRBJ2-3, with 7 bases matching TRBD1. V gave up 3 bases and J gave up 2 bases; unmatched junction bases: 3. Looked up from germline, CDR1 is SGDLS and CDR2 is YYNGEE. The CDR3 has 14 amino acids. DNA for the CDR3: TGTGCCAGCAGCGAGGGGGCCGCCACAGATACGCAGTATTTT. Translation: CASSEGAATDTQYF.

This sequence joins TRBV7-9 and TRBJ1-4; the match to TRBD1 covers 7 bases. Germline lookup yields CDR1 SEHNR and CDR2 FQNEAQ (reference sequence). This CDR3 is built from 14 residues. V was clipped by 5 bases and J by 8 bases; unmatched bases: 8. The CDR3 here is CASSPVGQNEKLFF. As DNA, the CDR3 is TGTGCCAGCAGCCCCGTGGGACAGAACGAAAAACTGTTTTTT.

The chain couples TRBV5-1 to TRBJ2-3; 8 bases align to TRBD2. With 2 bases clipped from V and 5 bases from J, the junction kept 10 bases outside the gene matches. This CDR3 comprises 16 residues. Germline V gene lookup returns CDR1 SGHRS and CDR2 YFSETQ. CDR3 residues: CASSFPPRGRRDTQYF. CDR3 bases: TGCGCCAGCAGCTTCCCCCCTCGCGGGAGGAGAGATACGCAGTATTTT.

There are a few counts of this clone. The V and J genes are TRBV4-2 and TRBJ1-2; 9 bases match TRBD1. The CDR3 is made up of 15 amino acids. Germline CDR1 LGHNA, CDR2 YNFKEQ. The J segment lost 2 bases and the V segment lost 3 bases, leaving 4 bases of the junction unmatched. The CDR3 loop reads CASSQPQGANYGYTF. The DNA for the CDR3 is TGTGCCAGCAGCCAGCCACAGGGGGCGAACTATGGCTACACCTTC.